A selection of T cell receptor beta chains follows, all from one sample in a study of blood T cell repertoires in COVID-19. Here immunoSEQ multiplex PCR was the method, and the copy in TCRdb shows in-frame clones only, minus some. This sample has 70,000 or so clones, with roughly nine tenths found just once. The sample was peripheral blood. The receptors shown here come from a woman aged 55 to 70 with acute or convalescent COVID-19. Each CDR3 is given with its conserved first and last residue. Fields, in order: clone size, V gene, D gene, J gene, CDR3 protein, CDR3 DNA. The D gene is left open where the match is weak. Clone size is stated in some rows and not others, as once, few, many or a class when expanded.

size: -
V: TRBV5-1
D: TRBD2
J: TRBJ2-1
CDR3: CASSGGGGSVDEQFF
DNA: TGCGCCAGCTCCGGGGGCGGGGGGTCTGTGGATGAGCAGTTCTTC

size: -
V: TRBV30
D: -
J: TRBJ2-6
CDR3: CAWSASGANVLTF
DNA: TGTGCCTGGAGTGCCTCGGGGGCCAACGTCCTGACTTTC

size: -
V: TRBV12-3/TRBV12-4
D: -
J: TRBJ1-3
CDR3: CASSPTGRNTIYF
DNA: TGTGCCAGCAGTCCCACAGGGAGAAACACCATATATTTT

size: -
V: TRBV15
D: TRBD1
J: TRBJ2-7
CDR3: CATSRARGSYEQYF
DNA: TGTGCCACCAGCAGAGCCAGGGGGTCCTACGAGCAGTACTTC

size: -
V: TRBV6-5
D: -
J: TRBJ1-2
CDR3: CASSYSEGGYGYTF
DNA: TGTGCCAGCAGTTACTCGGAGGGCGGCTATGGCTACACCTTC

size: -
V: TRBV19
D: TRBD2
J: TRBJ2-5
CDR3: CASSIRGLAGKETQYF
DNA: TGTGCCAGTAGTATCAGGGGACTAGCGGGGAAAGAGACCCAGTACTTC

size: once
V: TRBV5-1
D: TRBD1
J: TRBJ2-3
CDR3: CASSFLRDRGSDTQYF
DNA: TGCGCCAGCAGCTTTCTCCGGGACAGGGGCTCAGATACGCAGTATTTT

size: -
V: TRBV28
D: TRBD1
J: TRBJ2-7
CDR3: CATWGTGRGEQYF
DNA: TGTGCCACCTGGGGGACAGGGAGGGGGGAGCAGTACTTC

size: -
V: TRBV3-1/TRBV3-2
D: -
J: TRBJ2-5
CDR3: CVSQEGGLETQYF
DNA: TGTGTCAGCCAGGAGGGTGGGTTAGAGACCCAGTACTTC

size: -
V: TRBV2
D: TRBD1
J: TRBJ2-1
CDR3: CASGGTGNEQFF
DNA: TGTGCCAGCGGAGGGACAGGCAATGAGCAGTTCTTC

size: -
V: TRBV7-2
D: TRBD2
J: TRBJ2-7
CDR3: CASSFSGASSYEQYF
DNA: TGTGCCAGCAGTTTTAGCGGGGCCAGCTCCTACGAGCAGTACTTC

size: -
V: TRBV3-1/TRBV3-2
D: TRBD1
J: TRBJ2-5
CDR3: CASTEQGVQETQYF
DNA: TGTGCCAGCACCGAACAGGGGGTCCAAGAGACCCAGTACTTC

size: -
V: TRBV5-6
D: -
J: TRBJ1-2
CDR3: CASRGTSHPGYTF
DNA: TGTGCCAGCAGGGGGACATCCCACCCCGGCTACACCTTC

size: once
V: TRBV5-1
D: -
J: TRBJ1-4
CDR3: CASSWQGATNEKLFF
DNA: TGCGCCAGCAGCTGGCAGGGTGCAACTAATGAAAAACTGTTTTTT

size: once
V: TRBV27
D: TRBD2
J: TRBJ2-1
CDR3: CASSPRPGLGFYNEQFF
DNA: TGTGCCAGCAGTCCGAGACCGGGACTAGGGTTCTACAATGAGCAGTTCTTC

size: -
V: TRBV7-7
D: -
J: TRBJ2-7
CDR3: CASSLDISSYEQYF
DNA: TGTGCCAGCAGCTTGGACATTAGCTCCTACGAGCAGTACTTC

size: -
V: TRBV10-2
D: TRBD1
J: TRBJ1-1
CDR3: CASSESPGGNTEAFF
DNA: TGCGCCAGCAGTGAGTCACCAGGGGGGAACACTGAAGCTTTCTTT

size: -
V: TRBV21-1
D: -
J: TRBJ2-5
CDR3: CASSKVQGLQETQYF
DNA: TGTGCCAGCAGCAAAGTGCAGGGCCTACAAGAGACCCAGTACTTC

size: -
V: TRBV11-1
D: TRBD1
J: TRBJ1-2
CDR3: CASSHRQGLRYGYTF
DNA: TGTGCCAGCAGTCATCGACAGGGGCTCCGGTATGGCTACACCTTC

size: -
V: TRBV9
D: -
J: TRBJ1-6
CDR3: CASSRNVGRNSPLHF
DNA: TGTGCCAGCAGCCGAAACGTGGGCCGGAATTCACCCCTCCACTTT

size: -
V: TRBV2
D: -
J: TRBJ1-6
CDR3: CASSERGYNSPLHF
DNA: TGTGCCAGCAGTGAACGGGGATACAATTCACCCCTCCACTTT

size: -
V: TRBV6-5
D: -
J: TRBJ1-2
CDR3: CASSYTGVGYTF
DNA: TGTGCCAGCAGTTACACGGGGGTTGGCTACACCTTC

size: -
V: TRBV28
D: -
J: TRBJ2-7
CDR3: CASKGGAAPSYEQYF
DNA: TGTGCCAGCAAAGGTGGGGCAGCTCCGTCCTACGAGCAGTACTTC

size: -
V: TRBV28
D: -
J: TRBJ1-1
CDR3: CASTQFPERAFF
DNA: TGTGCCAGCACCCAATTTCCGGAGAGGGCTTTCTTT

size: -
V: TRBV5-8
D: TRBD2
J: TRBJ2-3
CDR3: CASSLAWGGDTDTQYF
DNA: TGTGCCAGCAGCTTGGCGTGGGGGGGGGACACAGATACGCAGTATTTT

size: -
V: TRBV28
D: TRBD1
J: TRBJ2-2
CDR3: CASSFPRDRGTGLSTGELFF
DNA: TGTGCCAGCAGTTTCCCCCGGGACAGGGGAACGGGGTTGAGCACCGGGGAGCTGTTTTTT

size: -
V: TRBV4-1
D: TRBD1
J: TRBJ2-7
CDR3: CASSQESRQGWVEQYF
DNA: TGCGCCAGCAGCCAAGAATCGCGACAGGGGTGGGTCGAGCAGTACTTC

size: -
V: TRBV19
D: -
J: TRBJ1-2
CDR3: CASSPRGALHGYTF
DNA: TGTGCCAGTAGCCCGCGGGGGGCCCTTCATGGCTACACCTTC

size: -
V: TRBV7-9
D: -
J: TRBJ2-7
CDR3: CASSRGSSSYEQYF
DNA: TGTGCCAGCAGCAGGGGGTCCAGCTCCTACGAGCAGTACTTC

size: once
V: TRBV28
D: -
J: TRBJ1-5
CDR3: CASSGNQPQHF
DNA: TGTGCCAGTTCTGGCAATCAGCCCCAGCATTTT

size: -
V: TRBV20-1
D: TRBD1
J: TRBJ1-5
CDR3: CSASRPGQNNQPQHF
DNA: TGCAGTGCTAGTAGACCGGGACAGAACAATCAGCCCCAGCATTTT

size: -
V: TRBV19
D: -
J: TRBJ1-4
CDR3: CASSMAGETEKLFF
DNA: TGTGCCAGTAGTATGGCAGGGGAAACCGAAAAACTGTTTTTT

size: -
V: TRBV18
D: -
J: TRBJ2-5
CDR3: CASSPGRLQETQYF
DNA: TGTGCCAGCTCACCGGGGCGGCTCCAAGAGACCCAGTACTTC